This record covers a single TCR beta chain. The specificity of this receptor is unknown. Per-nucleotide qualities are absent, and no much larger clonotype sits a single base away. This sample is part of a study of T-cell memory formation after mild COVID-19 (dated by TCRdb to the early 2020s). Notes on the research overall: TCR sequence clusters from the two donors were found to be largely donor specific. The cohort was made up of two young adult volunteers, one female and one male, who were previously healthy. In a couple of donors, T-cell clones that expanded and contracted after mild COVID-19 were tracked by sequencing TCRalpha and TCRbeta repertoires over time.

Ficoll-Paque density gradient centrifugation was the method used to isolate PBMCs. The study at large found these results: Contracting CD4+ clones were found mainly in CM and EM memory subsets, while CD8+ clones were enriched in EMRA. SARS-CoV-2 specificity was not confirmed for the second-wave clones peaking on day 37. Some responding clones were detected in pre-infection memory, which suggested that pre-existing cross-reactive memory T cells had joined the SARS-CoV-2 response. Clones contracting from day 15 to 85 had balanced CD4/CD8 phenotypes, while a second wave expanding from day 15 to 37 was biased towards CD4+. Only two mild cases were covered in the study, and larger cohorts including severe cases with pre-infection samples were considered necessary.

TCRdb lists the instrument as Illumina NovaSeq 6000. TCRalpha and TCRbeta cDNA libraries were constructed by 5'RACE with constant-segment primers, with sample barcodes and unique molecular identifiers being introduced. RNA was extracted from every sample with Trizol reagent. Library amplification was performed in two PCR steps, and a second sample barcode and Illumina TruSeq adapters were introduced in the second step. Sequencing of libraries was performed on an Illumina NovaSeq with 2 x 150 bp paired-end reads. The paper's processing steps were these. Reads were demultiplexed and collapsed into UMI-guided consensus sequences with migec v1.2.7. Using mixcr v2.1.11, UMI consensuses were aligned to TRA and TRB V and J templates and then assembled into clonotypes. A clonotype was counted as expanded or contracted only when both edgeR and NoisET called the clonotype significant, with the noise models trained on biological replicates. For edgeR calls, the cutoffs were a false discovery rate-adjusted p below 0.01 and a log2 fold-change threshold of 1. As an exploratory analysis of dynamics, max-normalized trajectories of the 1000 most abundant clonotypes were examined with PCA combined with hierarchical clustering. Separately sequenced CD4+ and CD8+ repertoires were used to assign the CD4 or CD8 phenotype of responding clones. TCRdb reprocessing: public reads trimmed at Q25 with fastp, clones called with MiXCR, in-frame beta chains kept. CDR3 protein sequences are deduplicated, and each keeps its most common genes and DNA. In this record, the V and J calls reflect TCRdb's handling and not the investigators' own analysis. This sample gives about 110,000 distinct CDR3 sequences in total; 17% of them show up just once. Around 28% of the sample lies in the top ten.

The germline V gene provides CDR1 SQVTM and CDR2 ANQGSEA. V and J are trimmed by 6 bases and 10 bases, and the gene matches miss 8 bases of the junction. The CDR3 runs 14 amino acids, cysteine and phenylalanine included. Only the CDR3 portion is preserved as DNA: 42 bases, with reading frame beginning at the first base. This clonotype was sampled from an adult woman who had mild COVID-19 (a few samples of this study predate the infection). The sample titles of this study are shuffled in the database, so cell type and time point are left out; the donor was told from shared clones. The specimen was PBMCs or a T cell subset sorted from them (not recorded which). Rearrangement joined TRBV29-1 to TRBJ2-1, with TRBD2 identical over 14 junction bases. The CDR3 sequence is CSVEGLAGAVEQFF. The base sequence is TGCAGCGTGGAGGGACTAGCGGGGGCCGTAGAGCAGTTCTTC.